Listed below are T cell receptor beta chains from one sample, sequenced in a study of T cells expressing NK-cell markers. TCRdb processed the 5' RACE reads again and assigns one entry to each CDR3 protein, with no DNA. Its listing shows more than 120,000 distinct CDR3 sequences. Sequencing was carried out using blood T cells: a sorted CD56 or NKG2C T cell subset, CD4+ or CD8+ T cells, or bulk PBMC T cells (not recorded which). These receptors came from a man aged 18 to 30 in good health. CDR3s include the opening cysteine and the closing phenylalanine or tryptophan.

v_gene	j_gene	CDR3aa
TRBV9	TRBJ2-3	CASSVVTSEFADTQYF
TRBV4-3	TRBJ2-1	CASSQGRIEDEQFF
TRBV4-1	TRBJ1-3	CASSQDNRGSNTIYF
TRBV5-1	TRBJ1-2	CASSPGTDDGYTF
TRBV29-1	TRBJ2-5	CSAQGLAGVTQYF
TRBV12-3/TRBV12-4	TRBJ2-1	CASSAIRDEQFF
TRBV28	TRBJ1-5	CASISPDGGGYSNQPQHF
TRBV3-1	TRBJ2-7	CASSGNSGRVYEQYF
TRBV6-1	TRBJ2-5	CASSGDGGETQYF
TRBV7-2	TRBJ2-1	CASSSTGSYNEQFF
TRBV25-1	TRBJ2-3	CASSEYEAGPRTDTQYF
TRBV20-1	TRBJ2-1	CSARVGTSDVNEQFF
TRBV4-3	TRBJ2-3	CASSQDYGRAGDTQYF
TRBV14	TRBJ2-2	CASGRAVNTGELFF
TRBV6-5	TRBJ2-2	CASSSFVGVTGELFF
TRBV4-2	TRBJ1-2	CASSPATGVQGNYGYTF
TRBV29-1	TRBJ1-2	CSTGQGALGYTF
TRBV6-5	TRBJ2-3	CASRGRKDTQYF
TRBV4-3	TRBJ2-1	CASSQDGTTSSYNEQFF
TRBV4-3	TRBJ2-7	CASSLLAGQTTYEQYF
TRBV28	TRBJ1-1	CASSLLGRYTEAFF
TRBV10-3	TRBJ2-5	CAISESLSGLGETQYF
TRBV4-1	TRBJ1-4	CASSQRYPRPHEKLFF